The next 31 T cell receptor beta chains were all read from a single sample in a study of Ad26.COV2.S vaccination and SARS-CoV-2 variants. Treatment specified: over 15 received Ad26.COV2.S at low or high dose, single or two shots; about 5 received placebo; per-sample allocation not given. Following the first vaccine or placebo injection, samples were taken on day 63. This table comes from immunoSEQ multiplex PCR, and its TCRdb copy is limited to in-frame clones, with some not included. The sample lists around 300,000 clones, around nine tenths seen once, with 5% in the top ten. The source was peripheral blood, collected in a trial of Ad26.COV2.S vaccine versus placebo. The receptors stem from a person aged 18-65 years who received the Ad26.COV2.S COVID-19 vaccine or a placebo.

The J gene is TRBJ2-7, the V gene TRBV15; D possibly corresponds to TRBD1 (5 bases). Trimming took off 2 bases at V and 1 base at J, with 15 bases between the two ends. The CDR3 runs 16 residues. Germline loops: CDR1 LNHNV, CDR2 YYDKDF (reference sequence). The CDR3: CATSRLRGDVSYEQYF. For the CDR3, the DNA is TGTGCCACCAGCAGACTAAGGGGCGACGTTTCCTACGAGCAGTACTTC.

The chain joins TRBV4-2 to TRBJ2-7; the match to TRBD1 covers 11 bases. CDR3 length equals 15 residues. V trimming: 2 bases; J trimming: 4 bases; junction bases outside the gene matches: 4. Germline V gene sequence: CDR1 LGHNA, CDR2 YNFKEQ. CDR3 nucleotide sequence: TGTGCCAGCAGCCAAAATTGGGACAGGGGGTACGAGCAGTACTTC. It codes for CASSQNWDRGYEQYF.

Turning to this clone: One end of the junction varies from germline; a read error may be responsible. V gene TRBV28 combines with J gene TRBJ2-1, with D maybe TRBD2 (6 bases). The CDR3 is 15 residues long. Looked up from germline, CDR1 is MDHEN and CDR2 is SYDVKM. DNA of the CDR3: TGTGCCAGCAGCCGGAGCGGGCCCTCCCACAATGAGCAGTTCTTC. Protein sequence: CASSRSGPSHNEQFF.

The V and J genes are TRBV7-2 and TRBJ2-1; D ambiguous. This CDR3 is 13 amino acids long. Looked up from germline, CDR1 is SGHTA and CDR2 is FQGNSA. V lost 4 bases to trimming and J lost 7 bases, with 11 bases between them. Here the CDR3 reads CASSSGPANEQFF. The DNA for the CDR3 is TGTGCCAGCAGCTCCGGCCCGGCGAATGAGCAGTTCTTC.

The V and J genes are TRBV29-1 and TRBJ1-6; 8 nucleotides match TRBD1. Trimming removed 6 bases from V and 10 bases from J; junction bases left unmatched: 8. The CDR3 has 13 amino acids. Germline CDR1 SQVTM, CDR2 ANQGSEA. DNA for the CDR3: TGCAGCGTCCAGACAGGGGCAGGGTCACCCCTCCACTTT. It yields the protein CSVQTGAGSPLHF.

The V gene is TRBV3-1 (or the pseudogene TRBV3-2), the J gene TRBJ1-1; no clear D gene. This CDR3 has 13 residues. The V end lost 3 bases, the J end lost 1 base, and 6 bases lay between the germline ends. Per germline, CDR1 LGHDT and CDR2 YNNKEL (reference sequence). CDR3 residues: CASSQEPNTEAFF. The CDR3 DNA reads TGTGCCAGCAGCCAGGAACCGAACACTGAAGCTTTCTTT.

The genes are TRBV2 and TRBJ2-3; 10 bases are a match to TRBD2. With 8 bases clipped from V and 4 bases from J, the junction kept 12 bases outside the gene matches. CDR1 SNHLY and CDR2 FYNNEI come from the germline V gene. This CDR3 spans 16 amino acids. The CDR3 DNA is TGTGCCAGCTCGGGGCTAGCGGGAGATATCGCAGATACGCAGTATTTT. Its translation is CASSGLAGDIADTQYF. The full variable domain, in which reference TRBV2 and TRBJ2-3 provide the parts outside the CDR3, is EPEVTQTPSHQVTQMGQEVILRCVPISNHLYFYWYRQILGQKVEFLVSFYNNEISEKSEIFDDQFSVERPDGSNFTLKIRSTKLEDSAMYFCASSGLAGDIADTQYFGPGTRLTVL.

The gene calls are TRBV28 and TRBJ1-1, with D unresolved. The germline CDR1 and CDR2 sequences are MDHEN and SYDVKM. V lost 7 bases to trimming and J lost 7 bases, with 16 bases between them. The CDR3 extends over 13 amino acids. CDR3 coding DNA: TGTGCCAGCACAAACCGAGACATGATTGAAGCTTTCTTT. Protein product: CASTNRDMIEAFF.

This chain connects TRBV6-6 to TRBJ2-1, with TRBD1 matching 7 bases. CDR3 size: 13 residues. CDR1 and CDR2 (germline): MNHNY, SVGAGI (reference sequence). The V segment lost 4 bases and the J segment 5 bases; nucleotides outside the gene matches: 2. The CDR3 sequence: CASSFGTDNEQFF. The CDR3 nucleotides read TGTGCCAGCAGTTTCGGGACAGACAATGAGCAGTTCTTC.

V is TRBV6-5 and J is TRBJ2-3; 9 bases are shared with TRBD1. The germline V gene encodes CDR1 MNHEY and CDR2 SVGAGI. This CDR3 region has 15 residues. Trimming cost V 4 bases and J 4 bases; bases outside gene matches: 6. CDR3 nucleotides: TGTGCCAGCAGTTTACAGGGGGCAAGGGCAGATACGCAGTATTTT. Translation: CASSLQGARADTQYF.

This clone showed up many times. This chain connects TRBV6-2 or TRBV6-3 to TRBJ2-5; TRBD2 agrees at 10 bases. The length of the CDR3 is 18 residues. The V gene end was trimmed by 0 bases and the J gene end by 5 bases; junction bases not matched to a gene: 12. CDR1 and CDR2 (germline): MNHEY, SVGEGT. The CDR3 reads CASSYSQRAGGLVETQYF. As DNA, the CDR3 is TGTGCCAGCAGTTACTCTCAACGAGCGGGGGGGCTGGTGGAGACCCAGTACTTC.

The chain uses TRBV4-1 and TRBJ1-2; 9 bases are a match to TRBD1. CDR3 length: 14 residues. From germline, CDR1 is MGHRA and CDR2 YSYEKL. V was clipped by 0 bases and J by 10 bases; unmatched bases: 6. CDR3 in amino acids: CASSQEGGDRAYTF. CDR3 coding DNA: TGCGCCAGCAGCCAAGAAGGAGGGGACAGGGCCTACACCTTC.

The chain recombines TRBV7-9 with TRBJ2-7, with 7 positions matching TRBD1. Germline assignment: CDR1 SEHNR and CDR2 FQNEAQ (reference sequence). The CDR3 runs to 14 residues. J lost 7 bases, V lost 1 base, and 7 bases had no gene match. As DNA, the CDR3 is TGTGCCAGCAGCTTAGGCGACAGGGTAAAAGAGCAGTACTTC. Its translation is CASSLGDRVKEQYF.

This rearrangement joins TRBV9 to TRBJ2-2; 12 nucleotides align to TRBD2. Germline V CDR1 and CDR2: SGDLS, YYNGEE. After removal of 3 bases from V and 3 bases from J, the junction contained 3 bases not matched to a gene. The CDR3 totals 16 residues. The CDR3 coding sequence is TGTGCCAGCAGCGGCAGACTAGCGGGGGACACCGGGGAGCTGTTTTTT. Amino acid sequence: CASSGRLAGDTGELFF.

This chain connects TRBV6-5 to TRBJ1-4; no reliable D call. The CDR3 has 14 residues. The germline gives CDR1 MNHEY, CDR2 SVGAGI. Trimming stripped 2 bases from V and 8 bases from J, with 12 bases between. CDR3 residues: CASSYGGPREKLFF. In DNA form, the CDR3 reads TGTGCCAGCAGTTACGGAGGGCCAAGGGAAAAACTGTTTTTT.

V gene TRBV19 combines with J gene TRBJ2-7, with 8 bases lining up with TRBD2. CDR1 and CDR2 from the germline V gene are LNHDA and SQIVND (reference sequence). With 3 bases clipped from V and 2 bases from J, the junction kept 15 bases outside the gene matches. CDR3 length equals 18 residues. The CDR3 sequence: CASSMSSGGGRRAYEQYF. In DNA, the CDR3 is TGTGCCAGTAGTATGAGTTCAGGAGGCGGGAGGCGCGCCTACGAGCAGTACTTC.

The V gene is TRBV19, the J gene TRBJ2-2; 10 bases match TRBD1. Germline CDR1 LNHDA, CDR2 SQIVND (reference sequence). This CDR3 spans 16 amino acids. The V and J ends lost 4 bases and 8 bases, in that order; junction bases with no gene match: 10. The CDR3 DNA follows: TGTGCCAGTAGTACTTCAGACAGGGGGCAACGTGGGGAGCTGTTTTTT. Translated, it gives CASSTSDRGQRGELFF.

The chain employs TRBV25-1 and TRBJ2-6; D uncertain. This CDR3 comprises 13 residues. Looked up from germline, CDR1 is MGHDK and CDR2 is SYGVNS. V was shortened by 4 bases and J by 1 base, with 2 bases between the two germline ends. This CDR3 is CASSASGANVLTF. DNA of the CDR3: TGTGCCAGCAGTGCGTCTGGGGCCAACGTCCTGACTTTC.

This clone showed up just once. The J gene is TRBJ1-3, the V gene TRBV6-1; 8 nucleotides line up with TRBD1. CDR3 length equals 17 residues. V lost 3 bases to trimming and J lost 4 bases; unmatched junction nucleotides: 11. Looked up from germline, CDR1 is MNHNS and CDR2 is SASEGT. DNA of the CDR3: TGTGCCAGCAGTGATGGGAGGCAGGGGGCGCGCGGAAACACCATATATTTT. Encoded protein: CASSDGRQGARGNTIYF.

The chain uses TRBV6-2 or TRBV6-3 and TRBJ1-3; D is ambiguous. This CDR3 region has 13 residues. The germline V gene encodes CDR1 MNHEY and CDR2 SVGEGT. The ends were cut back, 1 base at V and 1 base at J, with 2 bases in the middle. The CDR3: CASSYFSGNTIYF. The CDR3 DNA reads as TGTGCCAGCAGTTACTTTTCTGGAAACACCATATATTTT.

The chain's CDR3 is CASSLDVYSGNTIYF. The CDR3 DNA sequence: TGCGCCAGCAGCCTCGACGTATACTCTGGAAACACCATATATTTT. The rearrangement joins TRBV5-1 to TRBJ1-3; D not resolved. The CDR3 covers 15 residues. V dropped 4 bases and J dropped 0 bases, with 11 bases sitting between them. Germline V CDR1 and CDR2: SGHRS, YFSETQ.

V gene TRBV11-2 combines with J gene TRBJ1-6; D remains ambiguous. V gave up 4 bases and J gave up 9 bases, with 13 bases separating them. The CDR3 covers 14 residues. Looked up from germline, CDR1 is SGHAT and CDR2 is FQNNGV. This CDR3 is CASSYGSGVSPLHF. The CDR3 coding sequence is TGTGCCAGCAGCTACGGTTCTGGAGTTTCACCCCTCCACTTT.

This clone was detected only once. The chain couples TRBV20-1 to TRBJ2-7; no clear D. The germline V and J ends were trimmed by 4 bases and 4 bases, with 8 bases remaining between them. The germline gives CDR1 DFQATT, CDR2 SNEGSKA (reference sequence). CDR3 size: 11 residues. The CDR3 reads CSAISGYEQYF. DNA of the CDR3: TGCAGTGCTATCAGTGGGTACGAGCAGTACTTC.

This sequence joins TRBV10-1 and TRBJ2-5, with a possible D match to TRBD1 (6 bases). CDR3 length: 14 residues. With 2 bases removed from V and 5 bases from J, the gap between germline ends came to 12 bases. Germline V gives CDR1 WNHNN, CDR2 SYGVQD (reference sequence). The CDR3 bases are TGCGCCAGCAGTGAGGGGGGCGGTTGGGAGACCCAGTACTTC. The encoded protein is CASSEGGGWETQYF.

This clone showed up just once. J is TRBJ2-1 and V is TRBV4-2; TRBD2 aligns across 9 bases. This CDR3 contains 14 residues. V shed 8 bases and J 7 bases; nucleotides not matched to a gene: 9. The germline gives CDR1 LGHNA, CDR2 YNFKEQ. CDR3: CASGGGADVNEQFF. In nucleotides, the CDR3 is TGTGCCAGCGGCGGGGGGGCCGATGTGAATGAGCAGTTCTTC.

The chain carries TRBV6-1 and TRBJ1-1; D gene ambiguous. Germline V lookup: CDR1 MNHNS, CDR2 SASEGT. Trimming removed 3 bases at V and 0 bases at J, with 14 bases between. The CDR3 runs to 16 residues. The CDR3 sequence is CASSEAANLMNTEAFF. The CDR3 nucleotides are TGTGCCAGCAGTGAGGCGGCAAACCTCATGAACACTGAAGCTTTCTTT.

Only a few counts were recorded for this clone. The chain has TRBV20-1 and TRBJ1-5; tentative D call: TRBD1 (6 bases). Per the germline V gene, CDR1 is DFQATT and CDR2 is SNEGSKA (reference sequence). This CDR3 has 18 residues. V was clipped by 3 bases and J by 3 bases, with 24 bases between them. The CDR3: CSASDQGRATEVNQPQHF. As DNA, the CDR3 is TGCAGTGCTAGTGATCAGGGGAGAGCGACCGAGGTCAATCAGCCCCAGCATTTT.

The genes are TRBV12-3 or TRBV12-4 and TRBJ2-4; 9 positions match TRBD1. V dropped 5 bases and J dropped 6; count of bases not matched to a gene: 2. The CDR3 sequence is 13 residues long. The CDR3 protein is CASSHRGLNIQYF. As DNA, the CDR3 is TGTGCCAGCAGTCACAGGGGGCTAAACATTCAGTACTTC.

This clone came up a few times. The chain recombines TRBV20-1 with TRBJ2-1, with 11 bases fitting TRBD2. The CDR3 covers 15 residues. V trimming: 5 bases; J trimming: 8 bases; junction bases outside the gene matches: 11. Germline V gene data show CDR1 as DFQATT and CDR2 as SNEGSKA (reference sequence). The CDR3 sequence is CSAGVRGLAAHEQFF. The CDR3 DNA follows: TGCAGTGCTGGTGTACGGGGACTAGCGGCACATGAGCAGTTCTTC.

This clone has more than one count but fewer than ten. The chain uses TRBV7-6 and TRBJ2-7; TRBD1 agrees at 7 bases. Germline assignment: CDR1 SGHVS and CDR2 FNYEAQ. V lost 3 bases to trimming and J lost 2 bases; unmatched junction nucleotides: 1. CDR3 length: 13 residues. Here the CDR3 DNA reads TGTGCCAGCAGCTTGACAGGGCCCTACGAGCAGTACTTC. This gives the protein CASSLTGPYEQYF.

This clone was recorded only once. The CDR3 reads CASSLGGGGGGELFF. The CDR3 DNA reads as TGTGCCAGCAGCTTAGGAGGGGGAGGTGGCGGGGAGCTGTTTTTT. This sequence joins TRBV7-2 and TRBJ2-2; the D gene could be TRBD1 or TRBD2 (6 bases each). The length of the CDR3 is 15 residues. V gave up 1 base and J gave up 7 bases, with 13 bases separating them. CDR1 and CDR2 (germline): SGHTA, FQGNSA.